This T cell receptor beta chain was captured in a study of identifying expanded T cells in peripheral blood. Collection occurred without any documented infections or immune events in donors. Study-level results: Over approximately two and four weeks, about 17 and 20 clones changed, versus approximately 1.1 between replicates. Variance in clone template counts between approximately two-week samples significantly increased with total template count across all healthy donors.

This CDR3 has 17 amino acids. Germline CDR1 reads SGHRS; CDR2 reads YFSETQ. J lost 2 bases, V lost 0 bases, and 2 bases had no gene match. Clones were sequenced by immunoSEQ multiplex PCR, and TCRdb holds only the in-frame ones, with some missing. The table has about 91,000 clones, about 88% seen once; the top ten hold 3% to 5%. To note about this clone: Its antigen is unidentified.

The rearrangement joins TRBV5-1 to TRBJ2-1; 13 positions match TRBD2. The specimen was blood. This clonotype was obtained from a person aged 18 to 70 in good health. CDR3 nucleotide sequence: TGCGCCAGCAGCTTGGTTACTAGCGGGAGGGCCTACAATGAGCAGTTCTTC. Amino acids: CASSLVTSGRAYNEQFF.